These 30 T cell receptor beta chains originate from one sample sequenced in a study of cytomegalovirus exposure and HLA in healthy donors. PCR was performed using 60 Vbeta and 13 Jbeta primers. Assay used: immunoSEQ multiplex PCR; TCRdb lists only in-frame clones, some missing. The sample consists of about 160,000 clones, 65% to 90% of them appearing once. Source material: PBMCs. The receptors originated from a woman under 30 in good health and CMV-seronegative.

The chain employs TRBV2 and TRBJ2-1, with 8 bases that match TRBD2. From germline, CDR1 is SNHLY and CDR2 FYNNEI. V lost 7 bases and J lost 5; bases outside the gene matches: 7. This CDR3 is built from 14 residues. The CDR3 coding sequence is TGTGCCAGCACACTTAGCGGGGTCCACAATGAGCAGTTCTTC. Protein product: CASTLSGVHNEQFF.

The gene calls are TRBV19 and TRBJ1-1, with D tentatively TRBD1 (6 bases). CDR3 size: 12 residues. V was cut by 5 bases and J by 7 bases, with 11 bases left in between. Germline loops: CDR1 LNHDA, CDR2 SQIVND (reference sequence). The CDR3 DNA is TGTGCCAGTAGTCCCCAGGACAGTGAAGCTTTCTTT. It yields the protein CASSPQDSEAFF.

The V call is TRBV7-9, the J call TRBJ1-2; D not certain. The germline V gene encodes CDR1 SEHNR and CDR2 FQNEAQ (reference sequence). This CDR3 has 16 residues. The V end was cut by 4 bases, the J end by 3 bases, with 18 bases between. The CDR3 DNA reads as TGTGCCAGCAGCTCGAGTCCCGGGGAGGTAGACTATGGCTACACCTTC. This sequence encodes CASSSSPGEVDYGYTF. Looking up the rest from reference TRBV7-9 and TRBJ1-2 gives the full variable domain: DTGVSQNPRHKITKRGQNVTFRCDPISEHNRLYWYRQTLGQGPEFLTYFQNEAQLEKSRLLSDRFSAERPKGSFSTLEIQRTEQGDSAMYLCASSSSPGEVDYGYTFGSGTRLTVV.

The rearrangement links TRBV30 to TRBJ2-1, with a weak D call TRBD1 (7 bases). CDR3 length: 17 residues. Trimming took off 1 base at V and 8 bases at J, with 24 bases between the two ends. Per germline, CDR1 GTSNPN and CDR2 SVGIG (reference sequence). The CDR3 sequence is CAWSGEYAGGLVDEQFF. For the CDR3, the DNA is TGTGCCTGGAGTGGAGAGTATGCAGGGGGGTTGGTCGATGAGCAGTTCTTC.

This clone was seen more than once but under ten times. The rearrangement joins TRBV6-5 to TRBJ2-1; 12 positions match TRBD2. Trimming cost V 6 bases and J 9 bases; bases outside gene matches: 9. Germline CDR1 and CDR2: MNHEY and SVGAGI. This CDR3 is built from 15 residues. In nucleotides, the CDR3 is TGTGCCAGCAGCCCCCTAGCGGGAGGGTTGGTTGAGCAGTTCTTC. Protein product: CASSPLAGGLVEQFF.

This chain uses TRBV11-3 with TRBJ2-3; 8 bases match TRBD2. V was clipped by 4 bases and J by 2 bases; unmatched bases: 2. CDR3 length: 14 residues. Per germline, CDR1 SGHNT and CDR2 YENEEA. CDR3 protein: CASSSGLATDTQYF. CDR3 nucleotide sequence: TGTGCCAGCAGCTCCGGACTAGCCACAGATACGCAGTATTTT. Variable domain in full (rest from reference TRBV11-3 and TRBJ2-3): EAGVVQSPRYKIIEKKQPVAFWCNPISGHNTLYWYLQNLGQGPELLIRYENEEAVDDSQLPKDRFSAERLKGVDSTLKIQPAELGDSAVYLCASSSGLATDTQYFGPGTRLTVL.

The rearrangement links TRBV9 to TRBJ1-1, with 7 bases fitting TRBD1. This CDR3 is 13 amino acids long. Trimming took 3 bases from V and 3 from J; bases not matched to a gene: 2. Germline lookup yields CDR1 SGDLS and CDR2 YYNGEE. The CDR3 bases are TGTGCCAGCAGCGATACAGGGGACACTGAAGCTTTCTTT. Residues: CASSDTGDTEAFF.

The gene calls are TRBV7-8 and TRBJ2-7, with a possible D match to TRBD2 (6 bases). Trimming removed 5 bases at V and 0 bases at J, with 11 bases between. The CDR3 extends over 14 amino acids. Germline V gene lookup returns CDR1 SGHVS and CDR2 FQNEAQ. The DNA of the CDR3 is TGTGCCAGCAGCCGACTAGGCAGCTCCTACGAGCAGTACTTC. Translated: CASSRLGSSYEQYF.

This chain connects TRBV28 to TRBJ1-5; D is possibly TRBD1 (6 bases). The germline V and J ends were trimmed by 6 bases and 12 bases, with 18 bases remaining between them. Germline CDR1 and CDR2: MDHEN and SYDVKM. The CDR3 is 13 amino acids. CDR3 sequence reads: CASSSPGGPHQHF. In DNA, the CDR3 is TGTGCCAGCAGCTCCCCCGGGGGGCCTCACCAGCATTTT.

The V and J genes are TRBV28 and TRBJ2-5, with TRBD1 identical over 9 bases. The J call is uncertain, as TRBJ2-7 better fits the DNA end. This CDR3 comprises 15 residues. CDR1 is MDHEN and CDR2 is SYDVKM in the germline V gene. CDR3: CASRGTGRISYEQYF. DNA for the CDR3: TGTGCCAGCAGGGGGACAGGGCGAATCTCCTACGAGCAGTACTTC.

The chain is built from TRBV11-2 and TRBJ2-7; D is ambiguous. CDR1 and CDR2 (germline): SGHAT, FQNNGV. This CDR3 is built from 17 residues. The V and J ends lost 5 bases and 1 base respectively, with 21 bases between them. CDR3 sequence (DNA): TGTGCCAGCAGCCTACCCCACTGGCAGCCCGGGTCCTACGAGCAGTACTTC. Protein product: CASSLPHWQPGSYEQYF.

CDR3 protein: CASGWDRRGEQYF. The DNA for the CDR3 is TGTGCCAGCGGATGGGACAGGAGGGGCGAGCAGTACTTC. The gene calls are TRBV7-9 and TRBJ2-7; 8 nucleotides line up with TRBD1. CDR1 and CDR2 from the germline V gene are SEHNR and FQNEAQ (reference sequence). This CDR3 comprises 13 residues. V was clipped by 8 bases and J by 6 bases; unmatched bases: 9.

The chain couples TRBV28 to TRBJ2-2; tentatively, D is TRBD1 (5 bases). The CDR3 spans 16 residues. Trimming took off 6 bases at V and 4 bases at J, with 18 bases between the two ends. The V gene's germline CDR1 is MDHEN and CDR2 SYDVKM. CDR3 DNA: TGTGCCAGCAGCACGACAGATGGAAGGGTCACCGGGGAGCTGTTTTTT. Translated, it gives CASSTTDGRVTGELFF.

This clone was observed once. This rearrangement joins TRBV2 to TRBJ2-5; perhaps TRBD1 as D (5 bases). Trimming left V 5 bases short and J 5 bases short, with 15 bases between. CDR3 length: 14 residues. Germline-derived CDR1 and CDR2 are SNHLY and FYNNEI. The CDR3 loop reads CASSITGVRETQYF. CDR3 sequence (DNA): TGTGCCAGCAGTATTACAGGAGTGCGCGAGACCCAGTACTTC.

The chain couples TRBV4-1 to TRBJ2-7; 9 bases line up with TRBD1. The CDR3 is 16 residues long. CDR1 MGHRA and CDR2 YSYEKL come from the germline V gene. The junction had 8 bases not matched to a gene; V was cut back by 3 bases and J by 2 bases. CDR3 bases: TGCGCCAGCAGCCAGGCGGGACAGGGAGGAACCTACGAGCAGTACTTC. It codes for CASSQAGQGGTYEQYF.

Comment on this clone: At one boundary the junction diverges from the germline segment, which might be a read error. The chain carries TRBV7-7 and TRBJ2-3, with TRBD2 identical over 7 bases. Germline V gene sequence: CDR1 SSHAT, CDR2 FNYEAQ (reference sequence). There are 14 residues in the CDR3. This CDR3 reads CASSQGLSTDTQYF. The DNA for the CDR3 is TGTGCTAGCAGCCAGGGACTAAGCACAGATACGCAGTATTTT.

This chain joins TRBV11-3 and TRBJ2-3, with TRBD1 identical over 10 bases. CDR1 is SGHNT and CDR2 is YENEEA in the germline V gene. Trimming removed 3 bases from V and 10 bases from J; junction bases left unmatched: 1. The CDR3 spans 12 residues. The CDR3 protein is CASSLDRGAQYF. The CDR3 nucleotides read TGTGCCAGCAGCTTGGACAGGGGGGCGCAGTATTTT.

The V gene is TRBV10-3, the J gene TRBJ2-1; the D gene is possibly TRBD1 (6 bases). This CDR3 contains 13 residues. Germline V gene sequence: CDR1 ENHRY, CDR2 SYGVKD. The germline V and J ends were trimmed by 9 bases and 8 bases, with 17 bases remaining between them. CDR3 sequence: CAIRPGTIDEQFF. The CDR3 coding sequence is TGTGCCATTCGCCCCGGGACAATCGATGAGCAGTTCTTC.

This clone occurred a few times. This rearrangement joins TRBV6-1 to TRBJ2-5; 9 nucleotides agree with TRBD2. The junction had 7 bases not matched to a gene; V was cut back by 5 bases and J by 3 bases. CDR1 is MNHNS and CDR2 is SASEGT in the germline V gene. This CDR3 is 15 amino acids long. The CDR3 spells CASSSWAGGKETQYF. The CDR3 DNA sequence: TGTGCCAGCAGTAGTTGGGCGGGGGGGAAAGAGACCCAGTACTTC.

J is TRBJ2-7 and V is TRBV5-1, with 10 bases matching TRBD1. V lost 4 bases to trimming and J lost 3 bases; unmatched junction nucleotides: 10. Germline CDR1 SGHRS, CDR2 YFSETQ. The CDR3 length is 16 residues. The CDR3 spells CASSLGQGGLYYEQYF. The CDR3 nucleotides are TGCGCCAGCAGCCTAGGACAGGGGGGTCTTTACTACGAGCAGTACTTC.

The chain combines TRBV13 with TRBJ2-3; weak D call: TRBD2 (6 bases). The CDR3 spans 17 residues. Trimming took 2 bases from V and 1 from J, leaving 16 bases between them. Germline CDR1 is PRHDT and CDR2 is FYEKMQ (reference sequence). CDR3 nucleotide sequence: TGTGCCAGCAGCTTATCCGGGGGTCTTCCTCGCACAGATACGCAGTATTTT. Encoded protein: CASSLSGGLPRTDTQYF.

This rearrangement joins TRBV5-5 to TRBJ2-7; no reliable D call. The CDR3 sequence is 13 residues long. Between the trimmed V and J ends, which lost 4 bases and 3 bases, there was a span of 11 bases. The germline CDR1 and CDR2 sequences are SGHKS and YYEKEE (reference sequence). The CDR3 DNA follows: TGTGCCAGCAGCCCCGACTCGATCTACGAGCAGTACTTC. This translates into CASSPDSIYEQYF.

This chain uses TRBV4-1 with TRBJ2-7; TRBD1 is a possible D gene (6 bases). CDR3 length: 13 residues. The ends were cut back, 4 bases at V and 4 bases at J, with 11 bases in the middle. Germline values: CDR1 MGHRA, CDR2 YSYEKL. DNA for the CDR3: TGCGCCAGCAGCCCGAGGGGGAGATACGAGCAGTACTTC. This sequence encodes CASSPRGRYEQYF.

The J gene is TRBJ2-2, the V gene TRBV7-9; possibly TRBD2 for D (5 bases). CDR1 is SEHNR and CDR2 is FQNEAQ in the germline V gene (reference sequence). V was cut by 0 bases and J by 6 bases, with 11 bases left in between. CDR3 length equals 15 residues. CDR3 loop: CASSLASVGAGELFF. CDR3 nucleotide sequence: TGTGCCAGCAGCTTAGCCTCGGTCGGGGCCGGGGAGCTGTTTTTT.

The CDR3 nucleotides read TGCGCCAGCAGCTTGAGGACAGGACTAGCGGGAGGGCGCAATGAGCAGTTCTTC. Its translation is CASSLRTGLAGGRNEQFF. V gene TRBV5-1 combines with J gene TRBJ2-1; TRBD2 matches 15 bases. CDR3 length: 18 residues. Unmatched junction bases numbered 8, after V lost 1 base and J lost 6 bases. Germline CDR1 SGHRS, CDR2 YFSETQ.

V is TRBV7-3 and J is TRBJ2-1, with TRBD1 as a possible D gene (7 bases). This CDR3 is 17 amino acids long. V dropped 6 bases and J dropped 2 bases, with 20 bases sitting between them. The V gene's germline CDR1 is SGHTA and CDR2 FQGTGA. The CDR3 DNA is TGTGCCAGCAGGGGACAGATTAGCGGAGGGGCCTACAATGAGCAGTTCTTC. Translation: CASRGQISGGAYNEQFF.

This clone has more than one count but fewer than ten. The gene calls are TRBV30 and TRBJ1-4, with no clear D. Germline values: CDR1 GTSNPN, CDR2 SVGIG (reference sequence). V lost 6 bases, J lost 1 base, and 12 bases lay in between. The CDR3 contains 14 residues. The CDR3 sequence is CACLSFGTNEKLFF. The DNA for the CDR3 is TGTGCCTGTTTGAGTTTCGGAACTAATGAAAAACTGTTTTTT.

This chain connects TRBV28 to TRBJ2-1; 7 bases align to TRBD1. The CDR3 covers 13 residues. Germline CDR1 reads MDHEN; CDR2 reads SYDVKM. The V gene end was trimmed by 6 bases and the J gene end by 4 bases; junction bases not matched to a gene: 3. The CDR3 sequence: CASRGQNYNEQFF. The CDR3 DNA reads TGTGCCAGCAGGGGACAGAATTACAATGAGCAGTTCTTC. Filled out from reference TRBV28 and TRBJ2-1, the complete variable domain reads DVKVTQSSRYLVKRTGEKVFLECVQDMDHENMFWYRQDPGLGLRLIYFSYDVKMKEKGDIPEGYSVSREKKERFSLILESASTNQTSMYLCASRGQNYNEQFFGPGTRLTVL.

This rearrangement joins TRBV10-3 to TRBJ1-2, with TRBD1 as a possible D gene (6 bases). CDR1 is ENHRY, CDR2 SYGVKD, per germline. The CDR3 covers 13 residues. V dropped 5 bases and J dropped 8 bases, with 15 bases sitting between them. CDR3 in amino acids: CAISQDEGDGYTF. The CDR3 coding sequence is TGTGCCATCAGTCAAGACGAGGGGGACGGCTACACCTTC.

This clone appeared once. The CDR3 reads CASSSGVLAGGEETQYF. The CDR3, as DNA: TGCGCCAGCAGCTCTGGCGTGTTGGCCGGGGGGGAAGAGACCCAGTACTTC. The chain uses TRBV5-1 and TRBJ2-5, with 8 bases that match TRBD2. The CDR3 runs 17 residues. Trimming removed 3 bases from V and 3 bases from J; junction bases left unmatched: 13. CDR1 SGHRS and CDR2 YFSETQ come from the germline V gene.